This T cell receptor (beta chain) emerged from a study of vaccination and CD4 T cells after COVID-19. Across the study: The makeup of the convalescents was six males and four females, two of them Hispanic. Stimuli were overlapping spike peptide pools of SARS-CoV-2 and three common cold coronaviruses (HCoV-NL63, HCoV-OC43, HCoV-229E).

V dropped 4 bases and J dropped 7 bases, with 14 bases sitting between them. The CDR3 is 14 amino acids. The germline V gene encodes CDR1 SNHLY and CDR2 FYNNEI. Note on this clonotype: Its cognate antigen is unknown.

The Oncomine TCR Beta short-read assay generated sequence data from the DNA of cultured CD4+ T cells. One entry per CDR3 protein, called by TCRdb with MiXCR from the PCR reads. The sample has around 25,000 distinct CDR3 sequences, around 28% seen once; the top ten hold under 8.5%. Time point of the sample: late sampling 161 to 241 days after vaccination in three convalescent patients. Treatment given: approximately nine-day PBMC culture with coronavirus spike peptide pools or control peptides (ViraFEST assay). The TCR comes from a human donor who had recovered from COVID-19. This chain joins TRBV2 and TRBJ1-5, with D perhaps TRBD1 (5 bases). Here the sequenced sample was CD4+ T cells from blood, cultured in vitro, taken about 7 months after SARS-CoV-2 vaccination. DNA of the CDR3: TGTGCCAGCAGTGTATCAGGGTTGGTCCAGCCCCAGCATTTT. The encoded protein is CASSVSGLVQPQHF.